These T cell receptor beta chains were read from a single sample in a study of OX40 agonist ivuxolimab in advanced cancers. TCRdb keeps only in-frame clones here, not all; method: immunoSEQ multiplex PCR. The sample yields 10,000 to 11,000 clones, around 73% seen once. Sequenced material: CD4+ or CD8+ T cells sorted from blood, taken in a trial of the OX40 agonist ivuxolimab. These receptors were taken from an adult with an advanced solid tumor such as melanoma, head and neck, liver or kidney cancer. Both conserved end residues are part of each CDR3. A D gene is named only where the DNA matches it firmly.

d_gene,j_gene,v_gene,CDR3aa
NA,TRBJ2-1,TRBV10-3,CAITADNEQFF
TRBD1,TRBJ2-6,TRBV28,CASSPWTGLSSGANVLTF
TRBD2,TRBJ2-1,TRBV18,CASSSLQLAGVGNEQFF
TRBD2,TRBJ2-1,TRBV9,CASGISGGIHNEQFF
NA,TRBJ2-2,TRBV19,CASSIQTTGELFF
NA,TRBJ2-1,TRBV10-2,CASSEWGLGEQFF
TRBD2,TRBJ2-3,TRBV11-2,CASSLDGLAGGRADTQYF
NA,TRBJ1-1,TRBV6-5,CASSTGASEAFF
NA,TRBJ1-2,TRBV28,CASSFVQGHYGYTF
TRBD2,TRBJ2-1,TRBV4-1,CASSPSSGAYNEQFF
NA,TRBJ2-7,TRBV6-1,CASSEGTVIYEQYF
NA,TRBJ2-1,TRBV14,CASRPVDGPSYNEQFF
NA,TRBJ2-2,TRBV25-1,CASSDPWEPNTGELFF
NA,TRBJ1-1,TRBV28,CASSFPGLNTEAFF
TRBD1,TRBJ2-3,TRBV6-4,CASRGTGGASTDTQYF
NA,TRBJ1-5,TRBV12-2,CASRLVGKAQPQHF
TRBD2,TRBJ2-5,TRBV6-1,CASSVRLAAGGETQYF
NA,TRBJ1-2,TRBV2,CASQLTGYGYTF
NA,TRBJ2-1,TRBV11-1,CASSLVMISEQFF
NA,TRBJ2-1,TRBV29-1,CSVECRDHNEQFF
NA,TRBJ2-1,TRBV14,CASSAYYNEQFF
NA,TRBJ2-3,TRBV6-4,CASSDSTDITDTQYF
NA,TRBJ2-1,TRBV6-4,CASSDSGEQFF
TRBD1,TRBJ1-1,TRBV7-9,CASSAGRQGAFF
NA,TRBJ2-7,TRBV5-1,CASSSDFKKQYF
NA,NA,TRBV6-1,CASSEWPSYEQYF
TRBD1,TRBJ2-3,TRBV4-3,CASSPATGPATDTQYF
NA,TRBJ2-7,TRBV29-1,CSVGRFFRGKGYEQYF
TRBD1,TRBJ1-6,TRBV7-2,CASSVGQGRNSPLHF
TRBD2,TRBJ2-7,TRBV4-1,CASSQDGTSEDIRNEQYF
NA,TRBJ2-7,TRBV5-5,CASSLEATYEQYF
NA,TRBJ2-1,TRBV28,CASSLTLLNEQFF
NA,TRBJ2-1,TRBV18,CASSPPIATRSYNEQFF
NA,TRBJ2-1,TRBV14,CASSRDVLYNEQFF
TRBD2,TRBJ2-7,TRBV10-3,CAISGTLAGGSYEQYF
TRBD2,TRBJ2-1,TRBV6-1,CASSELGGTYNEQFF
TRBD1,TRBJ2-5,TRBV2,CASWLGTGDQETQYF
NA,TRBJ2-1,TRBV28,CATERFGLPSYNEQFF
TRBD1,TRBJ2-7,TRBV5-6,CASRTEGQGSYEQYF
NA,TRBJ2-1,TRBV28,CASSSFRFSYNEQFF
NA,TRBJ1-5,TRBV28,CASSFDLITPNSNQPQHF